These 27 T cell receptor delta chains came from one sample sequenced in a study of γδ T cells in repeated Plasmodium falciparum infection. Gammadelta T cells were flow-sorted from PBMC into Vgamma9/Vdelta2+ and Vdelta2-negative populations for bulk analysis. TCRdb reanalyzed the multiplex PCR reads using CATT. The profile shows some 50,000 delta-chain clones, 1.5% to 2% of them singletons. The sample consisted of gamma-delta T cells from blood. The receptors stem from a pool of human donors (malaria-infected and uninfected, not separated).

A few counts support this clone. This probably arose from a read error, given a far larger clone one base away. Other DNA sequences in this sample translate to the same CDR3. The chain uses TRDV1 and TRDJ1; 10 bases are shared with TRDD3. The J gene, not given by TCRdb, was assigned here from a germline match of the nucleotide sequence. Germline V gene lookup returns CDR1 TSWWSYY and CDR2 QGS. J gave up 5 bases and V 0 bases, and 21 bases lay outside the gene matches. This CDR3 contains 21 residues. In nucleotides, the CDR3 is TGTGCTCTTGGGGAACTCGGTCCTACAGAGCTACTGGGGGATTGGTGTGATAAACTCATCTTT. Its protein product is CALGELGPTELLGDWCDKLIF.

This clone has just a few counts. TCRdb's protein for this DNA is that of a much larger clone and differs from the translation at residue 15, likely a read error; the protein shown is the DNA translation. Called V gene: TRDV2; the J gene was not called; the table's D call TRDD3 went unverified against the DNA. The length of the CDR3 is 16 residues. Germline V gives CDR1 GEAIGNYY, CDR2 EKD. CDR3 residues: CACDTLGDSRTDKLTF. CDR3 nucleotides: TGTGCCTGTGACACACTGGGGGATAGTAGAACCGATAAACTCACCTTT.

This clone has ten or more counts. TCRdb's protein, taken from a much larger clone, differs from this DNA's translation at residue 18, likely owing to a read error; the protein displayed comes from the DNA. There is no J gene call, but TRDV1 is given as the V gene; TRDD3, the table's D call, lacks a check against the DNA. The CDR3 runs 20 residues. Germline V gives CDR1 TSWWSYY, CDR2 QGS. CDR3 residues: CALGEIKGYHRGPYTDKHIF. The DNA of the CDR3 is TGTGCTCTTGGGGAAATTAAAGGATACCACAGGGGACCCTACACCGATAAACACATCTTT.

In regard to this clone: The TCRdb protein, from a much larger clone, departs from this DNA's translation at residue 12, likely by read error; the protein shown derives from the DNA. The rearrangement links TRDV2 to TRDJ1; 7 nucleotides align to TRDD3. TCRdb records no J gene; here it was assigned by comparing the DNA to germline. V gave up 3 bases and J gave up 0 bases; unmatched junction bases: 24. This CDR3 has 21 amino acids. Germline loops: CDR1 GEAIGNYY, CDR2 EKD. CDR3: CACDSVLMGTGEYAHTDKLIF. The CDR3 DNA reads TGTGCCTGTGACTCCGTTTTAATGGGTACTGGGGAATACGCCCACACCGATAAACTCATCTTT.

In its sample, this clone was seen many times. TCRdb attributes to this sequence the protein of a much larger clone, which differs from the DNA translation at residue 4; a read error is likely, and the protein displayed is translated from the DNA. V is TRDV1 and J is TRDJ1; no firm D call. The V gene's germline CDR1 is TSWWSYY and CDR2 QGS. V was cut by 8 bases and J by 4 bases, with 14 bases left in between. This CDR3 contains 13 residues. In DNA form, the CDR3 reads TGTGCTCTTAGGGCATCGCCCCACGATAAACTCATCTTT. Its protein is CALRASPHDKLIF.

Relative to its sample, this clone is medium-sized. The same CDR3 can be traced to other DNA sequences in this sample. V gene TRDV1 combines with J gene TRDJ1; 7 bases align to TRDD2. Per the germline V gene, CDR1 is TSWWSYY and CDR2 is QGS. Trimming at V came to 2 bases and at J to 2 bases, leaving 26 bases not matched to a gene. The CDR3 is 22 amino acids. CDR3 in DNA: TGTGCTCTTGGGGAATCCTCTTCCTATCGGTCGCTTATGGGTCCCCCTACCGATAAACTCATCTTT. Its protein product is CALGESSSYRSLMGPPTDKLIF.

In this sample, this clone turned up a few times. The protein TCRdb lists belongs to a much larger clone and differs from this DNA's translation at residue 8, which points to a read error; the protein shown is made from the DNA. This chain links TRDV2 with TRDJ1; no clear D gene. TCRdb gives no J gene; it was assigned here by matching the DNA to germline. CDR3 length: 11 amino acids. Germline loops: CDR1 GEAIGNYY, CDR2 EKD. Trimming took 2 bases from V and 10 from J, leaving 10 bases between them. The CDR3: CACDRRNRLIF. The DNA of the CDR3 is TGTGCCTGTGACAGACGGAACAGACTCATCTTT.

On this clone: This DNA's translation differs at residue 4 from TCRdb's protein, which comes from a much larger clone; a read error is likely, and the protein shown is translated from the DNA. The chain uses TRDV2 and TRDJ1, with a weak D call TRDD3 (6 bases). Germline matching of the DNA provided the J gene here, since TCRdb leaves it blank. The CDR3 runs 17 residues. Per germline, CDR1 GEAIGNYY and CDR2 EKD. The CDR3 loop is CACGTVGVHTPTDKLIF. CDR3 bases: TGTGCCTGTGGCACCGTGGGGGTCCACACCCCCACCGATAAACTCATCTTT.

Only a few counts were recorded for this clone. One base away lies a much larger clone, so this may be a sequencing read error. The genes are TRDV2 and TRDJ1; 13 positions agree with TRDD3. Because TCRdb records no J gene, it was assigned here through a match of the DNA to germline. V lost 3 bases, J lost 8 bases, and 14 bases stayed unmatched. CDR3 length: 17 residues. Per the germline V gene, CDR1 is GEAIGNYY and CDR2 is EKD. The CDR3 here is CACDSVLGDTRVRKLIF. CDR3 nucleotides: TGTGCCTGTGACTCTGTACTGGGGGATACGCGGGTCCGGAAACTCATCTTT.

This clone was seen a few times. The translation of this DNA and the TCRdb protein of a much larger clone differ at residue 5, probably owing to a read error; the protein shown here is translated from the DNA. This rearrangement joins TRDV2 to TRDJ1, with 9 positions matching TRDD3. Matching the DNA to germline supplied the J gene, which TCRdb does not give. In germline, CDR1 is GEAIGNYY, CDR2 EKD. CDR3 length: 16 amino acids. V was clipped by 4 bases and J by 0 bases; unmatched bases: 8. The CDR3 protein is CACDGITGGNTDKLIF. CDR3 in DNA: TGTGCCTGTGATGGCATTACTGGGGGAAACACCGATAAACTCATCTTT.

The genes are TRDV1 and TRDJ1; TRDD3 matches at 9 bases. The J gene, missing from TCRdb, was assigned here through DNA to germline matching. Trimming removed 2 bases from V and 1 base from J; junction bases left unmatched: 17. CDR1 and CDR2 from the germline V gene are TSWWSYY and QGS. The CDR3 extends over 20 amino acids. This chain's CDR3 is CALGEDLKGWGIPSTDKLIF. CDR3 in DNA: TGTGCTCTTGGGGAAGACTTGAAGGGCTGGGGGATTCCAAGCACCGATAAACTCATCTTT.

This clone showed up many times. The V and J genes are TRDV1 and TRDJ1, with TRDD2 matching 9 bases. Here the J gene was assigned by germline matching of the DNA, as TCRdb has none. The CDR3 runs to 21 residues. In germline, CDR1 is TSWWSYY, CDR2 QGS. The V segment lost 0 bases and the J segment 7 bases; nucleotides outside the gene matches: 24. CDR3 region: CALGELPPFLRAVPLLGKLIF. CDR3 sequence (DNA): TGTGCTCTTGGGGAACTGCCTCCCTTCCTACGGGCGGTCCCGCTATTGGGTAAACTCATCTTT.

About this clone itself: The protein held in TCRdb is that of a much larger clone and does not match this DNA's translation at residue 5, likely because of a read error; the protein shown is translated from the DNA. The chain carries TRDV1 and TRDJ1; a weak D match, TRDD2 (5 bases). Since TCRdb gives no J gene, matching the DNA to germline was used here to assign it. Germline CDR1 reads TSWWSYY; CDR2 reads QGS. The germline V and J ends were trimmed by 5 bases and 0 bases, with 16 bases remaining between them. The CDR3 is 16 residues long. This CDR3 is CALGNPGILYTDKLIF. The CDR3 region has the DNA TGTGCTCTTGGGAATCCCGGCATCCTATACACCGATAAACTCATCTTT.

Regarding this clone: TCRdb records a much larger clone's protein for this DNA, with a difference at residue 16 that likely arises from a read error; the protein given is the translation of the DNA. This chain connects TRDV1 to TRDJ1, with D maybe TRDD2 (5 bases). In the absence of a J gene in TCRdb, the DNA was matched to germline to assign it here. Germline V gene sequence: CDR1 TSWWSYY, CDR2 QGS. The CDR3 is 20 residues long. CDR3 bases: TGTGCTCTTGGGGAACTTGGGCCCCCCGCGGGCCGCTCCTTCACCAATAAACTCATCTTT. This gives the protein CALGELGPPAGRSFTNKLIF.

This clone was counted ten times or more. TCRdb assigns this DNA the protein of a much larger clone, which departs from its translation at residue 15; this likely reflects a read error, and the protein shown comes from translating the DNA. This sequence joins TRDV1 and TRDJ1; D may be TRDD2 (5 bases). Germline loops: CDR1 TSWWSYY, CDR2 QGS. The CDR3 totals 18 residues. Here the CDR3 reads CALGELRSPTPGTDELIF. CDR3 coding DNA: TGTGCTCTTGGGGAGCTTAGGTCCCCTACTCCGGGTACCGATGAACTCATCTTT.

This clone was observed a few times. The protein recorded in TCRdb matches a much larger clone and deviates from this DNA's translation at residue 6, suggesting a read error; the protein here is obtained by translating the DNA. CDR3 sequence: CALGAGGGTPGTDKLIF. Written as DNA, the CDR3 is TGTGCTCTTGGGGCCGGAGGGGGGACCCCGGGTACCGATAAACTCATCTTT. The chain links TRDV1 to TRDJ1; TRDD3 might be the D (6 bases). Trimming shortened V by 4 bases and J by 2 bases, and 20 bases separated the two germline ends. CDR1 is TSWWSYY, CDR2 QGS, per germline. CDR3 length: 17 amino acids.

This clone was counted only a few times. The protein recorded in TCRdb matches a much larger clone and deviates from this DNA's translation at residue 6, suggesting a read error; the protein here is obtained by translating the DNA. The chain links TRDV1 to TRDJ1, with D uncertain. Matching the DNA to germline supplied the J gene, which TCRdb does not give. Trimming took off 3 bases at V and 0 bases at J, with 17 bases between the two ends. CDR1 and CDR2 from the germline V gene are TSWWSYY and QGS. The CDR3 runs 17 residues. In nucleotides, the CDR3 is TGTGCTCTTGGGGAGGGGCACCCCGTCTCTTACACCGATAAACTCATCTTT. It specifies CALGEGHPVSYTDKLIF.

By share of the sample, this clone is medium-sized. Other nucleotide sequences in the sample specify the same CDR3. This chain connects TRDV1 to TRDJ1, with TRDD3 identical over 7 bases. The trim removed 3 bases at V and 0 bases at J, leaving 34 bases unmatched. The CDR3 totals 25 residues. Germline V gene sequence: CDR1 TSWWSYY, CDR2 QGS. CDR3 region: CALGDGLHKFGGPPVPFLYTDKLIF. The DNA of the CDR3 is TGTGCTCTTGGGGATGGCCTTCATAAATTTGGGGGACCCCCCGTCCCATTCTTGTACACCGATAAACTCATCTTT.

A few counts support this clone. The protein held in TCRdb is that of a much larger clone and does not match this DNA's translation at residue 11, likely because of a read error; the protein shown is translated from the DNA. The chain links TRDV1 to TRDJ1; the D gene is possibly TRDD3 (5 bases). The J gene is absent in TCRdb and was assigned here via DNA matching to germline. Germline V gene data show CDR1 as TSWWSYY and CDR2 as QGS. This CDR3 region has 17 residues. The V and J ends lost 0 bases and 2 bases respectively, with 16 bases between them. The CDR3 region is CALGELGKRIETDKLIF. The CDR3 DNA sequence: TGTGCTCTTGGGGAACTAGGGAAACGGATAGAGACCGATAAACTCATCTTT.

As to this clone: TCRdb has a much larger clone's protein, which differs at residue 3 from the translation of this DNA, likely because of a read error; what is shown is the protein translated from the DNA. The chain carries TRDV1 and TRDJ1; perhaps TRDD3 as D (6 bases). The J gene was not available in TCRdb and was assigned here by matching the DNA to germline segments. Germline V lookup: CDR1 TSWWSYY, CDR2 QGS. This CDR3 contains 16 residues. CDR3 in DNA: TGTGCTCCTGGGCCCCTCTTCAGGGGGAGAACCGATAAACTCATCTTT. It yields the protein CAPGPLFRGRTDKLIF.

This clone was seen many times. This DNA's translation and the protein TCRdb lists, from a much larger clone, do not match at residue 3, likely due to a read error; the protein shown is translated from the DNA. V usage is TRDV2 and J usage is TRDJ1; D gene uncertain. The germline CDR1 and CDR2 sequences are GEAIGNYY and EKD. The CDR3 runs to 12 residues. The V end was cut by 8 bases, the J end by 2 bases, with 11 bases between. CDR3 in DNA: TGTGCCTATGGGACCTGTACCGATAAACTCATCTTT. This gives the protein CAYGTCTDKLIF.

A few counts support this clone. TCRdb's protein, taken from a much larger clone, differs from this DNA's translation at residue 12, likely owing to a read error; the protein displayed comes from the DNA. The V and J genes are TRDV1 and TRDJ1, with unresolved D. Trimming took 1 base from V and 0 from J, leaving 21 bases between them. CDR3 length: 19 amino acids. The germline V gene encodes CDR1 TSWWSYY and CDR2 QGS. The CDR3 sequence is CALGEREILSVVYTDKLIF. CDR3 DNA sequence: TGTGCTCTTGGGGAACGGGAGATTCTCTCGGTGGTGTACACCGATAAACTCATCTTT.

This clone was counted between two and nine times. Translating this DNA gives a protein that differs at residue 12 from the TCRdb one, which belongs to a much larger clone; a read error is likely, and the protein shown is this translation. V usage is TRDV1 and J usage is TRDJ1; 8 positions agree with TRDD3. This CDR3 region has 19 residues. CDR1 is TSWWSYY and CDR2 is QGS in the germline V gene. V was pared by 2 bases and J by 1 base, with 15 bases of the junction left unmatched. CDR3 amino acids: CALGEGPSVLGGITDKLIF. Written as DNA, the CDR3 is TGTGCTCTTGGGGAAGGGCCTTCGGTACTGGGGGGTATCACCGATAAACTCATCTTT.

A remark on this clone: The protein in TCRdb stems from a much larger clone and differs at residue 14 from this DNA's translation, likely a read error; here the protein is translated from the DNA. The rearrangement uses TRDV1 and TRDJ1, with TRDD2 as a possible D gene (9 bases). Germline values: CDR1 TSWWSYY, CDR2 QGS. There are 21 residues in the CDR3. V lost 3 bases, J lost 0 bases, and 29 bases lay in between. CDR3 in amino acids: CALGDQPSYDWGFAYTDKLIF. In nucleotides, the CDR3 is TGTGCTCTTGGGGACCAACCTTCCTACGACTGGGGGTTCGCGTACACCGATAAACTCATCTTT.

In its sample, this clone was seen many times. TCRdb records a much larger clone's protein for this DNA, with a difference at residue 14 that likely arises from a read error; the protein given is the translation of the DNA. The V call is TRDV2, the J call TRDJ1, with 8 nucleotides matching TRDD3. Per the germline V gene, CDR1 is GEAIGNYY and CDR2 is EKD. This CDR3 contains 16 residues. As DNA, the CDR3 is TGTGCCTGTGACAGTATGGGGGATCCTTCGCGCGATAAACACATCTTT. It codes for CACDSMGDPSRDKHIF.

This clone was observed a handful of times. The TCRdb record carries a much larger clone's protein, which differs from this DNA's translation at residue 17; a read error is the likely cause, and the protein listed here is the DNA translation. The gene calls are TRDV3 and TRDJ1, with D possibly TRDD3 on 6 matching bases. Looked up from germline, CDR1 is TVYSNPD and CDR2 is GDNSRS (reference sequence). This CDR3 is 19 amino acids long. CDR3 DNA sequence: TGTGCCTCCACCGAGGTCCCCTACTGGGACGGGCCCTACACCGATAAACACATCTTT. Encoded protein: CASTEVPYWDGPYTDKHIF.

Turning to this clone: This likely traces to a read error, being one base from a far larger clone. This CDR3 is also generated by other DNA sequences in the sample. This chain connects TRDV1 to TRDJ1, with a weak D call TRDD3 (5 bases). Assignment of the J gene here rests on matching the DNA to germline, because TCRdb gives none. CDR3 length equals 17 residues. Germline CDR1 is TSWWSYY and CDR2 is QGS. The chain's CDR3 is CALGERHPVSYTDKLIF. The CDR3 DNA sequence: TGTGCCCTTGGGGAGAGGCACCCCGTCTCTTACACCGATAAACTCATCTTT.